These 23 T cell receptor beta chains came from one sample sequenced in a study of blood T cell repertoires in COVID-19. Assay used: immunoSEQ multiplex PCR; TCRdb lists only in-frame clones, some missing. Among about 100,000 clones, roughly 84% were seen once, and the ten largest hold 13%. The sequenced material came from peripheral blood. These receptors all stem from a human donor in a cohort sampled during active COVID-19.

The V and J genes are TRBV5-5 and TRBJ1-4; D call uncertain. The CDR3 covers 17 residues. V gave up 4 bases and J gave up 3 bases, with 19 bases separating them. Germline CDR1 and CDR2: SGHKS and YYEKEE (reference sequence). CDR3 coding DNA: TGTGCCAGCAGCCAACCAGGAGCGGGTTTGCCTAATGAAAAACTGTTTTTT. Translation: CASSQPGAGLPNEKLFF.

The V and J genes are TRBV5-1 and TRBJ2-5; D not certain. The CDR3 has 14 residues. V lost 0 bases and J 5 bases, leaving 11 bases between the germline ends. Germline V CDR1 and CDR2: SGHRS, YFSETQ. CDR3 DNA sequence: TGCGCCAGCAGCTTGGTAGGAGACGCGGAGACCCAGTACTTC. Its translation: CASSLVGDAETQYF.

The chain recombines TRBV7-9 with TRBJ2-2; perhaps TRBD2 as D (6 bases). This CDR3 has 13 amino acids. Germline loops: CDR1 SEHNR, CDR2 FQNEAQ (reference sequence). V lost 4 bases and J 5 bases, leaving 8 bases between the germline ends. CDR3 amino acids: CASSSSETGELFF. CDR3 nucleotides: TGTGCCAGCAGCTCTAGCGAAACCGGGGAGCTGTTTTTT.

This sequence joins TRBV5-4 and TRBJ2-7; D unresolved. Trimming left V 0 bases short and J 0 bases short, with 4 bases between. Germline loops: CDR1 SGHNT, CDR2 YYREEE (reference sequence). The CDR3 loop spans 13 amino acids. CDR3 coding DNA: TGTGCCAGCAGCTTGGGGGCCTCCTACGAGCAGTACTTC. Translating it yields CASSLGASYEQYF.

The CDR3 sequence: CASSPRDSLFTEAFF. The CDR3 nucleotides read TGTGCCAGCAGCCCTAGAGACAGCCTGTTCACTGAAGCTTTCTTT. The chain links TRBV13 to TRBJ1-1; D is possibly TRBD1 (5 bases). In germline, CDR1 is PRHDT, CDR2 FYEKMQ (reference sequence). V was pared by 5 bases and J by 4 bases, with 17 bases between. The CDR3 is 15 residues long.

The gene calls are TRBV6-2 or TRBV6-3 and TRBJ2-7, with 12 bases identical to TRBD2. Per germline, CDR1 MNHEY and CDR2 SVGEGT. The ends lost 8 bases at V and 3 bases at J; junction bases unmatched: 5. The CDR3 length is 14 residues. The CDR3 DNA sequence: TGTGCCAGCCGCCGGACTAGCGGGAACTACGAGCAGTACTTC. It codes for CASRRTSGNYEQYF.

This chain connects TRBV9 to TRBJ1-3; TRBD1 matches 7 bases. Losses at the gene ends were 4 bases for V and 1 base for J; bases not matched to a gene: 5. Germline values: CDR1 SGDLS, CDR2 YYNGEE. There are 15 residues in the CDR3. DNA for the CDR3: TGTGCCAGCAGCACCCGGGACAGTTCTGGAAACACCATATATTTT. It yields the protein CASSTRDSSGNTIYF.

The CDR3 DNA is TGCGCCAGCAGCGGGACAGGGGGGGTGTTAACTAATGAAAAACTGTTTTTT. Its protein is CASSGTGGVLTNEKLFF. The J gene is TRBJ1-4, the V gene TRBV5-1, with 11 bases matching TRBD1. Germline lookup yields CDR1 SGHRS and CDR2 YFSETQ. With V trimmed by 4 bases and J by 1 base, 6 bases remained unmatched. This CDR3 spans 17 amino acids.

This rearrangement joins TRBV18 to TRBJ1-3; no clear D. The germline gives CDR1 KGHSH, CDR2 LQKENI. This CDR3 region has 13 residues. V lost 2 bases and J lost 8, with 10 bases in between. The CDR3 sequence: CASSPSVRDTIYF. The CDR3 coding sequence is TGTGCCAGCTCACCATCCGTTCGGGACACCATATATTTT.

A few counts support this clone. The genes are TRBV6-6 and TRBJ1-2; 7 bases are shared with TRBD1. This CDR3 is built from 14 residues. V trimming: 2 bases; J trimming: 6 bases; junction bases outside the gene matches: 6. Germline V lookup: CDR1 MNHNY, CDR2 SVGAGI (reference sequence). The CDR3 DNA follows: TGTGCCAGCAGTTACCAGACAGGGAACGATGGCTACACCTTC. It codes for CASSYQTGNDGYTF.

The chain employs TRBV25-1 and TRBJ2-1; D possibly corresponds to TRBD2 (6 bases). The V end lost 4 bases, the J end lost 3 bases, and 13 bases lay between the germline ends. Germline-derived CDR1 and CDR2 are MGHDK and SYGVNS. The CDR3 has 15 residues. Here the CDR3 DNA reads TGTGCCAGCAGTGGGGGCGGAGGGTTCTACAATGAGCAGTTCTTC. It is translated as CASSGGGGFYNEQFF.

CDR3 protein: CASRLGTSGRVGEQFF. CDR3 nucleotides: TGTGCCAGTAGGCTGGGGACTAGCGGGAGGGTTGGTGAGCAGTTCTTC. V usage is TRBV19 and J usage is TRBJ2-1, with TRBD2 identical over 16 bases. Germline values: CDR1 LNHDA, CDR2 SQIVND (reference sequence). V was clipped by 6 bases and J by 9 bases; unmatched bases: 8. The CDR3 extends over 16 amino acids.

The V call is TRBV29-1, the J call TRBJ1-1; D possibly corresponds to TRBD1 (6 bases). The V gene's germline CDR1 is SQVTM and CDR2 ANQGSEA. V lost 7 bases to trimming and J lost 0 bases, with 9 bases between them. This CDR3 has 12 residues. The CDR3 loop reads CSATGLNTEAFF. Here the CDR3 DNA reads TGCAGCGCAACAGGGCTGAACACTGAAGCTTTCTTT.

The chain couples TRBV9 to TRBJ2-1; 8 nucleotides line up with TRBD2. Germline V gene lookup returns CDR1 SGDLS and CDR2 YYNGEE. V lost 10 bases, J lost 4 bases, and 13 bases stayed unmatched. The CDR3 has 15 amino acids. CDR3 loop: CARGGSGLNYNEQFF. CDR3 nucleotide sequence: TGTGCCCGCGGGGGGTCTGGCCTGAATTACAATGAGCAGTTCTTC.

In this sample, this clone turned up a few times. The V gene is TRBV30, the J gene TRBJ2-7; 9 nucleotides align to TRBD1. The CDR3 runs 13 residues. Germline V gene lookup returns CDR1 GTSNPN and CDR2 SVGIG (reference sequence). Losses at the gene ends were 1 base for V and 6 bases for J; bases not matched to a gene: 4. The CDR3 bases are TGTGCCTGGAGTGGGGACAGGGTCGGCGAGCAGTACTTC. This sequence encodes CAWSGDRVGEQYF.

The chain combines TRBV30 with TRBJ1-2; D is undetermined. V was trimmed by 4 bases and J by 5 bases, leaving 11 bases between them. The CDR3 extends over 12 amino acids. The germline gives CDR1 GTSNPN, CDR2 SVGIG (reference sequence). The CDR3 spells CAWTGGWYGYTF. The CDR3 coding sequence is TGTGCCTGGACTGGCGGGTGGTATGGCTACACCTTC. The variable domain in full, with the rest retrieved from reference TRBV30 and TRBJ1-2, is SQTIHQWPATLVQPVGSPLSLECTVEGTSNPNLYWYRQAAGRGLQLLFYSVGIGQISSEVPQNLSASRPQDRQFILSSKKLLLSDSGFYLCAWTGGWYGYTFGSGTRLTVV.

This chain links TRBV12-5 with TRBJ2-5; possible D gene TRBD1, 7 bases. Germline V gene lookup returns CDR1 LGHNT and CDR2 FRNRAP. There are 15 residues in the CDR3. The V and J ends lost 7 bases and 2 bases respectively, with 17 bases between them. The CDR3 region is CASAPGGITQETQYF. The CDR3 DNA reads TGTGCTAGTGCCCCAGGGGGGATTACTCAAGAGACCCAGTACTTC.

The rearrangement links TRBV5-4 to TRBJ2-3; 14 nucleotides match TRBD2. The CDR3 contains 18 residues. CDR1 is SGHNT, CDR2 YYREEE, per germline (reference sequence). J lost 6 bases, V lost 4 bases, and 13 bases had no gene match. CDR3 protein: CASSRMGLAGEHGDTQYF. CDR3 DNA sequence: TGTGCCAGCAGCCGGATGGGACTAGCGGGGGAGCACGGTGATACGCAGTATTTT.

This chain's CDR3 is CASSTGGLNYEQYF. The CDR3 nucleotides read TGTGCCAGCAGCACAGGGGGACTGAACTACGAGCAGTACTTC. This rearrangement joins TRBV9 to TRBJ2-7; 8 bases are a match to TRBD1. This CDR3 region has 14 residues. Germline assignment: CDR1 SGDLS and CDR2 YYNGEE. Unmatched junction bases numbered 6, after V lost 4 bases and J lost 3 bases.

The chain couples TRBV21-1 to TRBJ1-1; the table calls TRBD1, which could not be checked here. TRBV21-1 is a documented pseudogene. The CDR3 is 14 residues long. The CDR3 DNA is TGTGCCAGCAGCAAACAGGGGGCTGGGACTGAAGCTTTCTTT. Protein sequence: CASSKQGAGTEAFF.

As DNA, the CDR3 is TGTGCCAGCAGTGACTCGGACAGGGGTACCGGGGAGCTGTTTTTT. Translated: CASSDSDRGTGELFF. The rearrangement uses TRBV25-1 and TRBJ2-2; 9 positions agree with TRBD1. This CDR3 comprises 15 residues. The germline V gene has CDR1 MGHDK and CDR2 SYGVNS. Losses at the gene ends were 3 bases for V and 5 bases for J; bases not matched to a gene: 4. The full variable domain, completed using reference TRBV25-1 and TRBJ2-2, is EADIYQTPRYLVIGTGKKITLECSQTMGHDKMYWYQQDPGMELHLIHYSYGVNSTEKGDLSSESTVSRIRTEHFPLTLESARPSHTSQYLCASSDSDRGTGELFFGEGSRLTVL.

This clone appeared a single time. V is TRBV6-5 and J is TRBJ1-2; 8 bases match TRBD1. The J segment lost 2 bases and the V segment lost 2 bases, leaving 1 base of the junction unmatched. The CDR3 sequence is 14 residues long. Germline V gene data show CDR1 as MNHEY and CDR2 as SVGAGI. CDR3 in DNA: TGTGCCAGCAGTTACCGGGACAGGAACTATGGCTACACCTTC. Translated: CASSYRDRNYGYTF.

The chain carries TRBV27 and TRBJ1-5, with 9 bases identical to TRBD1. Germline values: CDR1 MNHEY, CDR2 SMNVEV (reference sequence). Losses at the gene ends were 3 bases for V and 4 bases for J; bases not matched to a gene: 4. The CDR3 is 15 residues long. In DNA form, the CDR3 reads TGTGCCAGCAGTTTGGACAGGGGCGCGAATCAGCCCCAGCATTTT. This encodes CASSLDRGANQPQHF.